The present T cell receptor (beta chain) was sequenced within a study of T cells in Graves' hyperthyroidism and ophthalmopathy. In the study overall: Peripheral blood was drawn at first diagnosis, prior to all treatment.

The patients, who ranged from 18 to 65 in age, presented with newly diagnosed hyperthyroidism lasting under 2 months. Any patient presenting with uncontrolled infection, other autoimmune disease, pregnancy or lactation was left out. Each diagnosis drew on symptoms, thyroxine, TRAb, thyroid ultrasound and orbital computed tomography findings. TCR beta CDR3 regions were amplified from RNA transcripts. With the HTBI primer set, the TCR CDR3 went through a first round of RT-PCR. A single record per CDR3 protein comes from TCRdb applying MiXCR to the multiplex PCR reads. This table has hundreds of thousands of distinct CDR3 sequences, around 25% appearing once. Trimming took 3 bases from V and 6 from J, leaving 7 bases between them. Per the germline V gene, CDR1 is SEHNR and CDR2 is FQNEAQ (reference sequence). CDR3 length equals 12 residues.

The source is a man aged 50 or older with Graves' hyperthyroidism. Material: blood. This chain connects TRBV7-9 to TRBJ2-3, with D possibly being TRBD2 (5 bases). The CDR3 coding sequence is TGTGCCAGCAGCTTTCTAGCTGATACGCAGTATTTT. Residues: CASSFLADTQYF.